This TCR beta chain was identified in a study of control samples from healthy donors and cancer patients. Assay used: immunoSEQ multiplex PCR; TCRdb lists only in-frame clones, some missing. Counted here are under 200,000 clones, around nine tenths occurring once; the ten biggest clones make up 0.65% to 0.75%. This CDR3 has 13 residues. CDR1 is SGHAT and CDR2 is FQNNGV in the germline V gene. With 4 bases removed from V and 14 bases from J, the gap between germline ends came to 18 bases. The sequence came from a woman in her twenties or thirties in good health. The chain links TRBV11-2 to TRBJ2-1; maybe TRBD2 (6 bases). The sequenced sample consisted of blood. The CDR3 loop is CASSSRDSGPKFF. The CDR3 bases are TGTGCCAGCAGCTCCCGGGACTCTGGACCTAAGTTCTTC. The whole variable domain, filled in from reference TRBV11-2 and TRBJ2-1, reads EAGVAQSPRYKIIEKRQSVAFWCNPISGHATLYWYQQILGQGPKLLIQFQNNGVVDDSQLPKDRFSAERLKGVDSTLKIQPAKLEDSAVYLCASSSRDSGPKFFGPGTRLTVL.